This T cell receptor (beta chain) is from a study of T cell changes during pregnancy in multiple sclerosis. The CDR3 loop spans 15 amino acids. Per the germline V gene, CDR1 is MNHEY and CDR2 is SMNVEV (reference sequence). J lost 2 bases, V lost 6 bases, and 4 bases had no gene match. The repertoire was sequenced with immunoSEQ multiplex PCR; TCRdb's copy has only in-frame clones and lacks some. This table holds about 20,000 clones, roughly 90% found once. This clonotype originated in a female donor in good health, enrolled as a control in a pregnancy study. V and J are TRBV27 and TRBJ2-5; 12 bases are a match to TRBD2. This specimen was CD8+ T cells from peripheral blood mononuclear cells, taken in the third trimester of pregnancy. In DNA, the CDR3 is TGTGCCAGCAGCAAACTAGCGGGGGGACAAGAGACCCAGTACTTC. Protein: CASSKLAGGQETQYF.